The 28 T cell receptor beta chains presented below share a single source sample, sequenced in a study of technical replicates of blood from four donors (dated by TCRdb to the late 2010s). Library preparation employed the immunoSEQ multiplex PCR assay. TCRdb carries this immuneACCESS record with in-frame sequences only. Its versions omit some clonotypes, under half of them owing to an unresolved V gene in the studies checked, with the rest unexplained. This sample has 99,000 or so clones in its table, and approximately 95% of those were observed once. Jointly, the top ten make up roughly 0.21% of the sample. The specimen sequenced was T cells isolated from PBMCs. The receptors stem from a human donor in good health.

The chain joins TRBV7-3 to TRBJ2-3; D gene uncertain. The CDR3 totals 14 residues. With 2 bases removed from V and 0 bases from J, the gap between germline ends came to 6 bases. The germline CDR1 and CDR2 sequences are SGHTA and FQGTGA. The CDR3, as DNA: TGTGCCAGCAGCTTAGGTCTAAGCACAGATACGCAGTATTTT. Its translation is CASSLGLSTDTQYF.

V is TRBV19 and J is TRBJ1-5; no clear D gene. V was trimmed by 0 bases and J by 9 bases, leaving 15 bases between them. CDR1 is LNHDA and CDR2 is SQIVND in the germline V gene (reference sequence). This CDR3 comprises 15 residues. CDR3 sequence: CASSIESTVIRPQHF. CDR3 DNA: TGTGCCAGTAGTATAGAATCCACAGTTATTCGGCCCCAGCATTTT.

This clone has more than one count but fewer than ten. CDR3 sequence: CASRRDREGGPEAFF. The DNA of the CDR3 is TGTGCCAGCAGAAGGGACAGGGAGGGCGGGCCTGAAGCTTTCTTT. This sequence joins TRBV7-9 and TRBJ1-1; 9 nucleotides agree with TRBD1. In germline, CDR1 is SEHNR, CDR2 FQNEAQ (reference sequence). This CDR3 comprises 15 residues. V shed 6 bases, J shed 6 bases, and the junction held 11 bases outside the gene matches.

This chain joins TRBV19 and TRBJ2-1; 11 nucleotides match TRBD1. Germline CDR1 LNHDA, CDR2 SQIVND (reference sequence). With V trimmed by 1 base and J by 7 bases, 3 bases remained unmatched. The CDR3 is made up of 15 amino acids. The CDR3 region has the DNA TGTGCCAGTAGTATAGTTGGGACAGGGGGAAATGAGCAGTTCTTC. Its protein is CASSIVGTGGNEQFF.

This chain connects TRBV7-9 to TRBJ2-7; perhaps TRBD1 as D (6 bases). V was clipped by 2 bases and J by 2 bases, with 7 bases between them. CDR3 length: 13 amino acids. The germline CDR1 and CDR2 sequences are SEHNR and FQNEAQ (reference sequence). CDR3 nucleotides: TGTGCCAGCAGCTTATACAGGGCCTACGAGCAGTACTTC. It yields the protein CASSLYRAYEQYF.

V is TRBV5-1 and J is TRBJ1-2; perhaps TRBD1 as D (6 bases). Germline CDR1 is SGHRS and CDR2 is YFSETQ. The CDR3 sequence is 15 residues long. Trimming cost V 0 bases and J 2 bases, with 11 bases left between them. The CDR3 bases are TGCGCCAGCAGCTTGGCCGGGGACACCAACTATGGCTACACCTTC. Protein product: CASSLAGDTNYGYTF. Based on the CDR3 plus reference TRBV5-1 and TRBJ1-2, the full variable domain is KAGVTQTPRYLIKTRGQQVTLSCSPISGHRSVSWYQQTPGQGLQFLFEYFSETQRNKGNFPGRFSGRQFSNSRSEMNVSTLELGDSALYLCASSLAGDTNYGYTFGSGTRLTVV.

The chain recombines TRBV25-1 with TRBJ2-1; 10 positions match TRBD2. CDR3 size: 14 residues. CDR1 and CDR2 (germline): MGHDK, SYGVNS. The J segment lost 4 bases and the V segment lost 10 bases, leaving 7 bases of the junction unmatched. CDR3 bases: TGTGCCACCGTAGCGGGGGGAACATACAATGAGCAGTTCTTC. Translating it yields CATVAGGTYNEQFF.

The chain combines TRBV14 with TRBJ1-2; 8 nucleotides match TRBD1. Germline CDR1 and CDR2: SGHDN and FVKESK. The CDR3 is made up of 17 amino acids. Trimming took 0 bases from V and 4 from J; bases not matched to a gene: 10. The CDR3 sequence: CASSQDPVRTGPYGYTF. CDR3 DNA: TGTGCCAGCAGCCAAGATCCCGTAAGGACAGGGCCCTATGGCTACACCTTC. Full variable domain (rest looked up from reference TRBV14 and TRBJ1-2): EAGVTQFPSHSVIEKGQTVTLRCDPISGHDNLYWYRRVMGKEIKFLLHFVKESKQDESGMPNNRFLAERTGGTYSTLKVQPAELEDSGVYFCASSQDPVRTGPYGYTFGSGTRLTVV.

The chain is built from TRBV7-9 and TRBJ2-3; possibly TRBD2 for D (5 bases). Trimming stripped 5 bases from V and 1 base from J, with 13 bases between. The V gene's germline CDR1 is SEHNR and CDR2 FQNEAQ (reference sequence). The CDR3 loop spans 15 amino acids. The DNA for the CDR3 is TGTGCCAGCAGCGCCGACATGAGGGGCACAGATACGCAGTATTTT. Its protein is CASSADMRGTDTQYF.

J is TRBJ1-1 and V is TRBV7-9; no reliable D call. Per germline, CDR1 SEHNR and CDR2 FQNEAQ (reference sequence). The CDR3 covers 17 residues. Trimming shortened V by 2 bases and J by 3 bases, and 19 bases separated the two germline ends. The CDR3 DNA sequence: TGTGCCAGCAGCTTAATCTTACGGGGTCAGGACCACACTGAAGCTTTCTTT. Protein sequence: CASSLILRGQDHTEAFF. The entire variable domain, with the rest obtained from reference TRBV7-9 and TRBJ1-1, is as follows: DTGVSQNPRHKITKRGQNVTFRCDPISEHNRLYWYRQTLGQGPEFLTYFQNEAQLEKSRLLSDRFSAERPKGSFSTLEIQRTEQGDSAMYLCASSLILRGQDHTEAFFGQGTRLTVV.

The chain employs TRBV5-1 and TRBJ2-5, with 10 bases aligning to TRBD1. Germline CDR1 reads SGHRS; CDR2 reads YFSETQ. The CDR3 length is 16 residues. The junction had 12 bases not matched to a gene; V was cut back by 7 bases and J by 3 bases. Here the CDR3 DNA reads TGCGCCAGCGTGATGGGGGCCGGGACAGGGGAAGAGACCCAGTACTTC. Protein sequence: CASVMGAGTGEETQYF. Filled out from reference TRBV5-1 and TRBJ2-5, the complete variable domain reads KAGVTQTPRYLIKTRGQQVTLSCSPISGHRSVSWYQQTPGQGLQFLFEYFSETQRNKGNFPGRFSGRQFSNSRSEMNVSTLELGDSALYLCASVMGAGTGEETQYFGPGTRLLVL.

This clone was picked up one time. This chain uses TRBV10-2 with TRBJ1-2; D is ambiguous. The CDR3 runs to 13 residues. In germline, CDR1 is WSHSY, CDR2 SAAADI. Trimming shortened V by 7 bases and J by 9 bases, and 18 bases separated the two germline ends. The CDR3 reads CASTSTAHESYTF. As DNA, the CDR3 is TGCGCCAGCACCTCGACTGCCCATGAAAGCTACACCTTC.

The DNA for the CDR3 is TGTGCCAGCAGTGAATCCGGGGGAGGGGCCAAAAACATTCAGTACTTC. It translates to CASSESGGGAKNIQYF. This chain links TRBV25-1 with TRBJ2-4; 7 bases match TRBD2. The J segment lost 1 base and the V segment lost 1 base, leaving 4 bases of the junction unmatched. In germline, CDR1 is MGHDK, CDR2 SYGVNS. The CDR3 has 16 amino acids.

The chain recombines TRBV5-3 with TRBJ2-3; 9 nucleotides agree with TRBD2. TRBV5-3 is known as an ORF, though its function is uncertain. The CDR3 has 16 amino acids. Unmatched junction bases numbered 11, after V lost 7 bases and J lost 2 bases. The CDR3 nucleotides read TGTGCCAGACCCGAGGGTAGCGGGGGTCTCACAGATACGCAGTATTTT. Its translation: CARPEGSGGLTDTQYF.

The V call is TRBV14, the J call TRBJ2-3, with 9 nucleotides matching TRBD2. The CDR3 runs 14 residues. Germline V CDR1 and CDR2: SGHDN, FVKESK. V shed 1 base and J 9 bases; nucleotides not matched to a gene: 5. The CDR3 region is CASSQVAGAGTQYF. CDR3 DNA sequence: TGTGCCAGCAGCCAAGTAGCGGGGGCGGGGACGCAGTATTTT.

The chain joins TRBV5-6 to TRBJ2-3, with 8 bases aligning to TRBD2. The CDR3 runs to 16 residues. Germline CDR1 and CDR2: SGHDT and YYEEEE. The V and J ends lost 5 bases and 1 base, in that order; junction bases with no gene match: 9. CDR3 sequence reads: CASRHAGAGGTDTQYF. Written as DNA, the CDR3 is TGTGCCAGCAGACACGCGGGAGCGGGGGGCACAGATACGCAGTATTTT.

Here the CDR3 DNA reads TGTGCCAGCAGCTTACAGACCGCAAGAGGCACCATATATTTT. It translates to CASSLQTARGTIYF. The chain carries TRBV11-2 and TRBJ1-3; no clear D. Trimming pared 2 bases from V and 9 bases from J, leaving 14 bases between. The CDR3 loop spans 14 amino acids. Germline-derived CDR1 and CDR2 are SGHAT and FQNNGV.

On this clone itself: One end of the junction is discordant with germline, which a read error may explain. The chain joins TRBV6-5 to TRBJ1-1; 9 nucleotides match TRBD1. CDR1 and CDR2 from the germline V gene are MNHEY and SVGAGI. This CDR3 is 14 amino acids long. The CDR3 bases are TGTGCCAACAGTGTGACAGGGGGGAACACTGAAGCTTTCTTT. It codes for CANSVTGGNTEAFF.

The chain employs TRBV27 and TRBJ1-1; D is perhaps TRBD1 (5 bases). The CDR3 consists of 13 residues. Trimming took 7 bases from V and 0 from J, leaving 9 bases between them. Germline CDR1 is MNHEY and CDR2 is SMNVEV (reference sequence). CDR3 residues: CASNAGVNTEAFF. In nucleotides, the CDR3 is TGTGCCAGCAATGCGGGGGTGAACACTGAAGCTTTCTTT.

The chain uses TRBV23-1 and TRBJ1-4; 7 bases map to TRBD1. TRBV23-1 is flagged as an ORF with uncertain function. The J segment lost 0 bases and the V segment lost 4 bases, leaving 8 bases of the junction unmatched. This CDR3 is 17 amino acids long. The CDR3, as DNA: TGCGCCAGCAGTCGGGGGACAGCCTCCCCAACTAATGAAAAACTGTTTTTT. This sequence encodes CASSRGTASPTNEKLFF.

V and J are TRBV7-9 and TRBJ1-3; a possible D gene is TRBD1 (6 bases). Germline V lookup: CDR1 SEHNR, CDR2 FQNEAQ (reference sequence). Between the trimmed V and J ends, which lost 5 bases and 4 bases, there was a span of 12 bases. This CDR3 has 14 residues. The CDR3 spells CASSPTGTGNTIYF. CDR3 sequence (DNA): TGTGCCAGCAGCCCCACAGGGACGGGAAACACCATATATTTT.

CDR3 DNA sequence: TGTGCCAGTAATGCAGGGTTGAACACTGAAGCTTTCTTT. Amino acids: CASNAGLNTEAFF. The genes are TRBV19 and TRBJ1-1; D may be TRBD1 (5 bases). From germline, CDR1 is LNHDA and CDR2 SQIVND (reference sequence). Trimming removed 7 bases from V and 0 bases from J, with 9 bases in between. There are 13 residues in the CDR3.

The gene calls are TRBV28 and TRBJ1-1; unclear D gene. Germline V gene sequence: CDR1 MDHEN, CDR2 SYDVKM. The CDR3 contains 14 residues. Trimming removed 2 bases from V and 0 bases from J, with 7 bases in between. CDR3 sequence reads: CASSLEQMNTEAFF. The CDR3 DNA sequence: TGTGCCAGCAGTTTAGAACAGATGAACACTGAAGCTTTCTTT.

The chain is built from TRBV11-2 and TRBJ1-4; 9 bases agree with TRBD1. The CDR3 length is 15 residues. CDR1 is SGHAT and CDR2 is FQNNGV in the germline V gene. V shed 4 bases and J 8 bases; nucleotides not matched to a gene: 8. The CDR3, as DNA: TGTGCCAGCAGCTCCTACAGGGGGCGCGACGAAAAACTGTTTTTT. This sequence encodes CASSSYRGRDEKLFF.

Notes on this clone: Other DNA sequences in this specimen translate into the identical CDR3. The CDR3 DNA is TGTGCCAGCAGTTTAGGGGGGGGCGGCAATCAGCCCCAGCATTTT. Residues: CASSLGGGGNQPQHF. The chain has TRBV28 and TRBJ1-5, with D possibly TRBD1 on 6 matching bases. V was clipped by 2 bases and J by 2 bases, with 10 bases between them. Looked up from germline, CDR1 is MDHEN and CDR2 is SYDVKM. This CDR3 spans 15 amino acids.

The chain couples TRBV9 to TRBJ1-1, with 7 positions matching TRBD1. Trimming at V came to 3 bases and at J to 4 bases, leaving 12 bases not matched to a gene. Looked up from germline, CDR1 is SGDLS and CDR2 is YYNGEE. The CDR3 is 16 residues long. The CDR3 coding sequence is TGTGCCAGCAGCGGAGGGGACAGCAAAGGCGGCACTGAAGCTTTCTTT. This sequence encodes CASSGGDSKGGTEAFF. Together with reference TRBV9 and TRBJ1-1, the CDR3 gives the full variable domain: DSGVTQTPKHLITATGQRVTLRCSPRSGDLSVYWYQQSLDQGLQFLIQYYNGEERAKGNILERFSAQQFPDLHSELNLSSLELGDSALYFCASSGGDSKGGTEAFFGQGTRLTVV.

The chain combines TRBV29-1 with TRBJ2-3; 10 nucleotides line up with TRBD1. The J segment lost 4 bases and the V segment lost 5 bases, leaving 6 bases of the junction unmatched. The CDR3 covers 14 residues. Germline CDR1 is SQVTM and CDR2 is ANQGSEA. CDR3 amino acids: CSVRRDRGPDTQYF. The CDR3 DNA follows: TGCAGCGTTCGCCGGGACAGGGGACCAGATACGCAGTATTTT.

The rearrangement joins TRBV4-1 to TRBJ2-1, with a tentative D call TRBD2 (6 bases). Trimming pared 1 base from V and 7 bases from J, leaving 17 bases between. Germline V lookup: CDR1 MGHRA, CDR2 YSYEKL. The CDR3 contains 16 residues. CDR3 sequence (DNA): TGCGCCAGCAGCCAAGTATTCCGGGAGAGTTCTAATGAGCAGTTCTTC. Protein product: CASSQVFRESSNEQFF.